This TCR beta chain emerged from a study of T cell repertoires in cytomegalovirus infection. The overall study: An indication of both CMV infection and matching HLA type came from public TCR beta signatures.

MiXCR, applied by TCRdb to the reads, yields one record per CDR3 protein. The repertoire includes hundreds of thousands of distinct CDR3 sequences, 35% of them detected once, and 2.8% sits in the top ten. This clonotype was detected only a few times. What it binds is unknown. General study findings and limits: What dominated the ex vivo response were HLA-C-restricted CMV-specific TCR beta clonotypes.

This CDR3 is 16 amino acids long. Trimming cost V 5 bases and J 8 bases; bases outside gene matches: 13. The germline gives CDR1 SEHNR, CDR2 FQNEAQ (reference sequence). J is TRBJ1-4 and V is TRBV7-9; TRBD1 agrees at 8 bases. Sequencing input: PBMCs. The source is a human donor in good health (CMV status not recorded). Some clones in this sample may be carry-over from other donors' samples. This CDR3 reads CASSTLGTGEQEKLFF. CDR3 DNA sequence: TGTGCCAGCAGCACCTTAGGGACAGGTGAACAGGAAAAACTGTTTTTT.